The 3 T cell receptor beta chains below all came from one sample that was sequenced in a study of OX40 agonist ivuxolimab in advanced cancers. Libraries were prepared by immunoSEQ multiplex PCR; TCRdb keeps only in-frame clonotypes and omits some of them. This repertoire shows more than 65,000 clones, around 91% found once; its top ten account for over 0.35%. Sequenced here: CD4+ or CD8+ T cells sorted from blood, sampled in a trial of the OX40 agonist ivuxolimab. The receptor set was obtained from an adult with an advanced solid tumor such as melanoma, head and neck, liver or kidney cancer.

The chain recombines TRBV11-3 with TRBJ1-5; no definite D call. Deletions cut 6 bases from V and 0 bases from J, with 12 bases between. The length of the CDR3 is 15 residues. Per germline, CDR1 SGHNT and CDR2 YENEEA. DNA for the CDR3: TGTGCCAGCAGGAGGGATTTCAGTAGCAATCAGCCCCAGCATTTT. It encodes CASRRDFSSNQPQHF.

The chain links TRBV11-3 to TRBJ2-3; D is perhaps TRBD1 (5 bases). V shed 3 bases and J shed 4 bases, with 11 bases lying between them. The CDR3 contains 14 residues. Germline assignment: CDR1 SGHNT and CDR2 YENEEA. The CDR3 spells CASSLGQRPDTQYF. CDR3 nucleotide sequence: TGTGCCAGCAGCTTGGGGCAGAGGCCAGATACGCAGTATTTT.

In this sample, this clone turned up once. The genes are TRBV7-9 and TRBJ2-5; perhaps TRBD2 as D (5 bases). The CDR3 covers 17 residues. From germline, CDR1 is SEHNR and CDR2 FQNEAQ (reference sequence). V was trimmed by 0 bases and J by 1 base, leaving 15 bases between them. The CDR3 DNA follows: TGTGCCAGCAGCTTAGCGGCAGATTGGAGGCCCCAAGAGACCCAGTACTTC. This codes for CASSLAADWRPQETQYF.